The 14 T cell receptor beta chains below were found in one sample sequenced in a study of cytomegalovirus exposure and HLA in healthy donors. The PCR was carried out with 60 Vbeta primers and 13 Jbeta primers. Profiled with immunoSEQ multiplex PCR; TCRdb holds only in-frame clones, not every one. The data show 55,000 to 65,000 clones, roughly 87% seen once. The sequencing sample was made of PBMCs. Receptors originate from a female donor in good health and CMV-seronegative.

J is TRBJ2-7 and V is TRBV7-2, with a tentative D call TRBD1 (6 bases). The germline V and J ends were trimmed by 5 bases and 2 bases, with 10 bases remaining between them. Germline V gene sequence: CDR1 SGHTA, CDR2 FQGNSA. The CDR3 runs 13 residues. CDR3 coding DNA: TGTGCCAGCAGCAAAAGACAGGCCTACGAGCAGTACTTC. As protein: CASSKRQAYEQYF.

J is TRBJ2-1 and V is TRBV18; 8 nucleotides agree with TRBD1. Trimming removed 3 bases from V and 10 bases from J; junction bases left unmatched: 5. This CDR3 is 13 amino acids long. CDR1 and CDR2 from the germline V gene are KGHSH and LQKENI. For the CDR3, the DNA is TGTGCCAGCTCACCCCTGGACAGGGCCGAGCAGTTCTTC. As protein: CASSPLDRAEQFF.

This chain links TRBV19 with TRBJ2-2, with 9 nucleotides matching TRBD1. CDR1 LNHDA and CDR2 SQIVND come from the germline V gene (reference sequence). The V gene end was trimmed by 6 bases and the J gene end by 7 bases; junction bases not matched to a gene: 3. CDR3 length: 13 residues. As DNA, the CDR3 is TGTGCCAGTAGGAGACAGGGGGACGGGGAGCTGTTTTTT. Residues: CASRRQGDGELFF.

The chain recombines TRBV28 with TRBJ2-1, with TRBD2 identical over 8 bases. CDR1 and CDR2 from the germline V gene are MDHEN and SYDVKM. J lost 5 bases, V lost 5 bases, and 11 bases had no gene match. The CDR3 is made up of 16 amino acids. The CDR3 coding sequence is TGTGCCAGCAGTGACACGACTAGCGTAGAGAACAATGAGCAGTTCTTC. It is translated as CASSDTTSVENNEQFF. The whole variable domain, remainder taken from reference TRBV28 and TRBJ2-1, is DVKVTQSSRYLVKRTGEKVFLECVQDMDHENMFWYRQDPGLGLRLIYFSYDVKMKEKGDIPEGYSVSREKKERFSLILESASTNQTSMYLCASSDTTSVENNEQFFGPGTRLTVL.

V is TRBV4-3 and J is TRBJ2-4; 8 positions agree with TRBD1. With 0 bases clipped from V and 7 bases from J, the junction kept 11 bases outside the gene matches. The CDR3 loop spans 17 amino acids. Looked up from germline, CDR1 is LGHNA and CDR2 is YSLEER. The CDR3 DNA is TGCGCCAGCAGCCAAGAGCCCCTCGACAGGGGCGGGAACATTCAGTACTTC. This codes for CASSQEPLDRGGNIQYF.

This chain connects TRBV5-4 to TRBJ1-2, with 10 bases matching TRBD1. The CDR3 is 16 amino acids. The germline CDR1 and CDR2 sequences are SGHNT and YYREEE (reference sequence). Germline trimming cut 0 bases from V and 4 bases from J; bases unmatched to any gene: 6. CDR3 sequence (DNA): TGTGCCAGCAGCTTGGGACAGGGGGCGCTTAGCTATGGCTACACCTTC. Encoded protein: CASSLGQGALSYGYTF.

The chain joins TRBV6-5 to TRBJ1-2; 8 bases align to TRBD1. Per germline, CDR1 MNHEY and CDR2 SVGAGI. V lost 0 bases and J lost 4; bases outside the gene matches: 7. The CDR3 is 16 amino acids. CDR3 DNA: TGTGCCAGCAGTTACTCGACTACAGGGGGTACCTATGGCTACACCTTC. Encoded protein: CASSYSTTGGTYGYTF.

The chain is built from TRBV7-9 and TRBJ2-3, with D possibly matching TRBD1 (6 bases). CDR3 length equals 15 residues. CDR1 is SEHNR and CDR2 is FQNEAQ in the germline V gene (reference sequence). V gave up 7 bases and J gave up 2 bases, with 16 bases separating them. The CDR3 nucleotides are TGTGCCAGCATCCTATTACTGGGGGCCACAGATACGCAGTATTTT. Its protein product is CASILLLGATDTQYF.

The chain uses TRBV15 and TRBJ2-1; the D is unclear. Germline V gene sequence: CDR1 LNHNV, CDR2 YYDKDF (reference sequence). The V and J ends lost 0 bases and 0 bases respectively, with 6 bases between them. The CDR3 runs 15 residues. CDR3 loop: CATSRDISSYNEQFF. The DNA of the CDR3 is TGTGCCACCAGCAGAGATATCAGCTCCTACAATGAGCAGTTCTTC.

The rearrangement joins TRBV6-5 to TRBJ2-1, with TRBD1 matching 8 bases. Trimming removed 2 bases from V and 9 bases from J; junction bases left unmatched: 9. From germline, CDR1 is MNHEY and CDR2 SVGAGI. The CDR3 totals 15 residues. This CDR3 is CASSYEGQVAGEQFF. The CDR3 DNA is TGTGCCAGCAGTTACGAGGGACAGGTTGCGGGTGAGCAGTTCTTC.

The CDR3 sequence: CASSPRTSGSGYEQYF. The CDR3 nucleotides are TGTGCCAGCAGCCCTCGGACTAGCGGGAGTGGGTACGAGCAGTACTTC. V usage is TRBV7-2 and J usage is TRBJ2-7, with TRBD2 matching over 13 bases. V gave up 5 bases and J gave up 4 bases; unmatched junction bases: 8. Germline CDR1 is SGHTA and CDR2 is FQGNSA. The CDR3 is 16 amino acids.

The V gene is TRBV7-3, the J gene TRBJ2-3, with TRBD1 matching 10 bases. CDR3 length: 15 residues. The germline gives CDR1 SGHTA, CDR2 FQGTGA. J gave up 3 bases and V 5 bases, and 5 bases lay outside the gene matches. DNA of the CDR3: TGTGCCAGCAGCAGGGACAGGGGACGGACAGATACGCAGTATTTT. Residues: CASSRDRGRTDTQYF.

The V and J genes are TRBV10-3 and TRBJ1-2, with 8 bases aligning to TRBD1. V lost 2 bases and J lost 5; bases outside the gene matches: 4. This CDR3 is 14 amino acids long. Per the germline V gene, CDR1 is ENHRY and CDR2 is SYGVKD. The CDR3 reads CAISEAGQAYGYTF. CDR3 coding DNA: TGTGCCATCAGTGAGGCGGGACAGGCGTATGGCTACACCTTC.

This clone was detected only a few times. The chain combines TRBV7-2 with TRBJ2-7; 11 bases agree with TRBD2. V lost 3 bases and J lost 3; bases outside the gene matches: 4. Looked up from germline, CDR1 is SGHTA and CDR2 is FQGNSA. The CDR3 extends over 15 amino acids. In nucleotides, the CDR3 is TGTGCCAGCAGCTTCACTAGCGGGGGCCTCTACGAGCAGTACTTC. Its protein product is CASSFTSGGLYEQYF.